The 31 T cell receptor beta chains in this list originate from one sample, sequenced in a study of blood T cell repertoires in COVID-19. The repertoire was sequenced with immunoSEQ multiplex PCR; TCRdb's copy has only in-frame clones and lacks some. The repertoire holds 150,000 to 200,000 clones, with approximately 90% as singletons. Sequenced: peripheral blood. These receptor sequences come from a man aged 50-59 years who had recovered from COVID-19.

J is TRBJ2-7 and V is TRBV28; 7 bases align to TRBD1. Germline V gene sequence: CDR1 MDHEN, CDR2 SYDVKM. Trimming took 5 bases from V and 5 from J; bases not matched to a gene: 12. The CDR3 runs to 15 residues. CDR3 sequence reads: CASSRTGTARHEQYF. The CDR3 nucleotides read TGTGCCAGCAGTCGGACCGGGACAGCTCGCCACGAGCAGTACTTC.

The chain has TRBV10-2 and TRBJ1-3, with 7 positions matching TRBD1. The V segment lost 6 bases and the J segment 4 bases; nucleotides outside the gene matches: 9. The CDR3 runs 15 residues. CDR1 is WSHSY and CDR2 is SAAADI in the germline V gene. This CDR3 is CASRGTGDGGNTIYF. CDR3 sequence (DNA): TGCGCCAGCAGGGGAACAGGGGATGGCGGAAACACCATATATTTT.

In DNA, the CDR3 is TGTGCCAGCAGTTCGGGACTAGCGGGAGGTCTAGGAACCTACAATGAGCAGTTCTTC. It codes for CASSSGLAGGLGTYNEQFF. The chain joins TRBV27 to TRBJ2-1; 15 bases line up with TRBD2. V gave up 4 bases and J gave up 2 bases; unmatched junction bases: 9. There are 19 residues in the CDR3. Germline values: CDR1 MNHEY, CDR2 SMNVEV (reference sequence).

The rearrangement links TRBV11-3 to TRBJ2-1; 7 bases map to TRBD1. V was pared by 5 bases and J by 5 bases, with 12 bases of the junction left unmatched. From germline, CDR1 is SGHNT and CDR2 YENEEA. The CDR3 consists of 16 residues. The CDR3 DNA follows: TGTGCCAGCAGCCAGCCAACGGGACAGAACAACAATGAGCAGTTCTTC. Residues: CASSQPTGQNNNEQFF.

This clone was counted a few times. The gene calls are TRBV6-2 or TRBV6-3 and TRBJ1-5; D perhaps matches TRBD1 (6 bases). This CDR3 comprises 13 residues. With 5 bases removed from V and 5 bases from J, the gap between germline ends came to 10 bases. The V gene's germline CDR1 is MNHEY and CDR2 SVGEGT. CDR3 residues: CASSQDSYQPQHF. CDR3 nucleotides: TGTGCCAGCAGTCAGGACAGCTATCAGCCCCAGCATTTT.

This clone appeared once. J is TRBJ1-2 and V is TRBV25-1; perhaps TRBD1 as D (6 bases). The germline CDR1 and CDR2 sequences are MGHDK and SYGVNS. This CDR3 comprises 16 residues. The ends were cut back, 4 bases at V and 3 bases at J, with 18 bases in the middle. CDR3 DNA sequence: TGTGCCAGCAGTGCCGACCGGGGCAGGGGCGACTATGGCTACACCTTC. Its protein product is CASSADRGRGDYGYTF.

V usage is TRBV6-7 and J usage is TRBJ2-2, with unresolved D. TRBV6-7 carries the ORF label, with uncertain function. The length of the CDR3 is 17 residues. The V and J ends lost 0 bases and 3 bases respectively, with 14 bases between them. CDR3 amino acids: CASSYSPKAPHTGELFF. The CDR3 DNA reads TGTGCCAGCAGTTACTCACCCAAAGCCCCACACACCGGGGAGCTGTTTTTT.

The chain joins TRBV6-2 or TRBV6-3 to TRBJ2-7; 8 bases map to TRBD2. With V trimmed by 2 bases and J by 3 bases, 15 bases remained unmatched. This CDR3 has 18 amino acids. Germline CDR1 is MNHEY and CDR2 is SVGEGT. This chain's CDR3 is CASSYPMDGGRTFYEQYF. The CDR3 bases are TGTGCCAGCAGTTACCCCATGGATGGCGGGAGGACCTTCTACGAGCAGTACTTC.

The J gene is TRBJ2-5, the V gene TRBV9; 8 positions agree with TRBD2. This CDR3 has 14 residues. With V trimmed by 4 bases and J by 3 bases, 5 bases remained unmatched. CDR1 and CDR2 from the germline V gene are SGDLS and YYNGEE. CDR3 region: CASSPPGGKETQYF. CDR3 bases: TGTGCCAGCAGCCCCCCGGGGGGGAAAGAGACCCAGTACTTC.

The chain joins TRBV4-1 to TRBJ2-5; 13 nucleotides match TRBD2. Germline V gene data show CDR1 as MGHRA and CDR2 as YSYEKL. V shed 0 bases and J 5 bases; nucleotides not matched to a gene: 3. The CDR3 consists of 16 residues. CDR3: CASSQELAGGEETQYF. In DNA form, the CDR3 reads TGCGCCAGCAGCCAAGAACTAGCGGGGGGGGAGGAGACCCAGTACTTC.

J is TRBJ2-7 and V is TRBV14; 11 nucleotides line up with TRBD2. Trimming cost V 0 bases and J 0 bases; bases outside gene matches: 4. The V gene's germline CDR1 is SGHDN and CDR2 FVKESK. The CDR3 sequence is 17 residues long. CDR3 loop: CASSQDRLAGTSYEQYF. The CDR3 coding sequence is TGTGCCAGCAGCCAAGACCGACTAGCGGGGACCTCCTACGAGCAGTACTTC. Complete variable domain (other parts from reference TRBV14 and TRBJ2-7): EAGVTQFPSHSVIEKGQTVTLRCDPISGHDNLYWYRRVMGKEIKFLLHFVKESKQDESGMPNNRFLAERTGGTYSTLKVQPAELEDSGVYFCASSQDRLAGTSYEQYFGPGTRLTVT.

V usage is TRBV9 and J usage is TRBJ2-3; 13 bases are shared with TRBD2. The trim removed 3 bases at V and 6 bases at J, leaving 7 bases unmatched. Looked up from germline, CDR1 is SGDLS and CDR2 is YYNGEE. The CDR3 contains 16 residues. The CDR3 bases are TGTGCCAGCAGCGCCGGCGGGACTAGCGGGGTGGATACGCAGTATTTT. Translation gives CASSAGGTSGVDTQYF. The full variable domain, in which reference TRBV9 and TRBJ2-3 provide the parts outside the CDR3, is DSGVTQTPKHLITATGQRVTLRCSPRSGDLSVYWYQQSLDQGLQFLIQYYNGEERAKGNILERFSAQQFPDLHSELNLSSLELGDSALYFCASSAGGTSGVDTQYFGPGTRLTVL.

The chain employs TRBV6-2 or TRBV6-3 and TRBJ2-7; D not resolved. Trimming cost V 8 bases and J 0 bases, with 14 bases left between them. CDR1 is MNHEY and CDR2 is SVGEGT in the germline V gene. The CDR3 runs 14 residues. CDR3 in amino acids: CASCLTRLSYEQYF. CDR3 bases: TGTGCCAGCTGTTTGACTCGGCTCTCCTACGAGCAGTACTTC.

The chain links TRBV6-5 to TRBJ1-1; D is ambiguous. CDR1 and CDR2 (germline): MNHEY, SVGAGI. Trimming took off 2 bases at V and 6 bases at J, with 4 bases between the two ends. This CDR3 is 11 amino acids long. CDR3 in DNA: TGTGCCAGCAGTTACGGCCCTGAAGCTTTCTTT. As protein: CASSYGPEAFF.

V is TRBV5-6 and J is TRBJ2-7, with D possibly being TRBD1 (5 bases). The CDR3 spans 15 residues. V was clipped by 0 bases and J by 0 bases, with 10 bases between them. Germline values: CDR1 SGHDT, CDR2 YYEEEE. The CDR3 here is CASSLDRRFSYEQYF. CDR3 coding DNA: TGTGCCAGCAGCTTGGACAGGAGATTCTCCTACGAGCAGTACTTC.

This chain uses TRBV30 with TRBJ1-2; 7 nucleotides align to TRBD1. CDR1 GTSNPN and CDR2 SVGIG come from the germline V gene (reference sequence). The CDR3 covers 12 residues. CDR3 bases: TGTGCAAGGGACAGAAGAAACTATGGCTACACCTTC. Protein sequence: CARDRRNYGYTF.

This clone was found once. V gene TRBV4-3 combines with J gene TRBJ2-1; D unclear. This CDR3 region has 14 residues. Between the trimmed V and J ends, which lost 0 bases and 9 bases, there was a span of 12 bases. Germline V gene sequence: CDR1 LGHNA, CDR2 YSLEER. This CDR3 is CASSQDNARSEQFF. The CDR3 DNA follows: TGCGCCAGCAGCCAAGATAACGCGAGGAGTGAGCAGTTCTTC.

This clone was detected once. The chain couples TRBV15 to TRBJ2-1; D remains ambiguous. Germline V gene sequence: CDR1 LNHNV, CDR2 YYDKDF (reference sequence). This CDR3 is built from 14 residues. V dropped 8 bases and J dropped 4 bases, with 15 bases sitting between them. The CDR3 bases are TGTGCCACCGCTCGGGTAGGAGAATACAATGAGCAGTTCTTC. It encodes CATARVGEYNEQFF.

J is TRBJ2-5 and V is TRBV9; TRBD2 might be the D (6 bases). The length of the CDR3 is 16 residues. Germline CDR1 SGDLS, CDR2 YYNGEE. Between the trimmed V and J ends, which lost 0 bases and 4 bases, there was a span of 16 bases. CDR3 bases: TGTGCCAGCAGCGTAGGGGTGGGGGGAGCCTCAGAGACCCAGTACTTC. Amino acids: CASSVGVGGASETQYF.

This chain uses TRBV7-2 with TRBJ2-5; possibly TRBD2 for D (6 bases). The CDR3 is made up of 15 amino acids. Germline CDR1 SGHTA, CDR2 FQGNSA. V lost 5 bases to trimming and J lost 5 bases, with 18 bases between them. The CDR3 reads CASSGLGLAPETQYF. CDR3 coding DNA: TGTGCCAGCAGCGGATTGGGACTGGCCCCTGAGACCCAGTACTTC.

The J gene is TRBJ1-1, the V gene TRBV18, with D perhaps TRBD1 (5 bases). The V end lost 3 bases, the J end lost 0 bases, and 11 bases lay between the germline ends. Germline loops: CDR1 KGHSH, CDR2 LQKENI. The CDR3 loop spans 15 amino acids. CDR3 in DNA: TGTGCCAGCTCACCCTGGGGGGAGATGAACACTGAAGCTTTCTTT. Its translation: CASSPWGEMNTEAFF. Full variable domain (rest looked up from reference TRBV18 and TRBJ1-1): NAGVMQNPRHLVRRRGQEARLRCSPMKGHSHVYWYRQLPEEGLKFMVYLQKENIIDESGMPKERFSAEFPKEGPSILRIQQVVRGDSAAYFCASSPWGEMNTEAFFGQGTRLTVV.

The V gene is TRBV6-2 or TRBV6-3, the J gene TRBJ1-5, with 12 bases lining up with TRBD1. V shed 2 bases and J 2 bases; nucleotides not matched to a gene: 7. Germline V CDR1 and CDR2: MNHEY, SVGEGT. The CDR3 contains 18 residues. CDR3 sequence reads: CASSYDRDRGRGNQPQHF. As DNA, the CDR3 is TGTGCCAGCAGTTACGATCGGGACAGGGGGCGCGGCAATCAGCCCCAGCATTTT.

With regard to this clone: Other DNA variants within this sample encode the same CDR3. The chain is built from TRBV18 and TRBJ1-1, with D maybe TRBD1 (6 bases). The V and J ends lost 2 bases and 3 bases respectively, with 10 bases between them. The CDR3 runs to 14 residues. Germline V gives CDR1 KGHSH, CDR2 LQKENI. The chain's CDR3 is CASSPSRGDTEAFF. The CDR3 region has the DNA TGTGCCAGCTCACCATCCAGGGGTGACACTGAAGCTTTCTTT.

CDR3 DNA: TGTGCCAGTAGTAATACCGGGACAGGGGTAGAAAAACTGTTTTTT. It yields the protein CASSNTGTGVEKLFF. The chain has TRBV19 and TRBJ1-4, with 10 bases identical to TRBD1. The junction had 7 bases not matched to a gene; V was cut back by 4 bases and J by 8 bases. Germline V gene lookup returns CDR1 LNHDA and CDR2 SQIVND (reference sequence). CDR3 length: 15 residues.

CDR3 sequence reads: CASSPISGQGWYEQYF. CDR3 nucleotide sequence: TGTGCCAGCTCACCAATATCGGGACAGGGGTGGTACGAGCAGTACTTC. The chain has TRBV18 and TRBJ2-7; TRBD1 matches 10 bases. The V gene's germline CDR1 is KGHSH and CDR2 LQKENI. The CDR3 contains 16 residues. Trimming cost V 2 bases and J 4 bases; bases outside gene matches: 8. The full variable domain, completed using reference TRBV18 and TRBJ2-7, is NAGVMQNPRHLVRRRGQEARLRCSPMKGHSHVYWYRQLPEEGLKFMVYLQKENIIDESGMPKERFSAEFPKEGPSILRIQQVVRGDSAAYFCASSPISGQGWYEQYFGPGTRLTVT.

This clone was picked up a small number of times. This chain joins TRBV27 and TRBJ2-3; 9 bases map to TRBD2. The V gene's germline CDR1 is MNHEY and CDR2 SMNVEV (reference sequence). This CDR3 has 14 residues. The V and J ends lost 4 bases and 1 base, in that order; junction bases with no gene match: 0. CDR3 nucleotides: TGTGCCAGCAGTTGGACTAGCGGCACAGATACGCAGTATTTT. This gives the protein CASSWTSGTDTQYF.

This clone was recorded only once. CDR3 coding DNA: TGCGCCAGCAGCTTGGTGCCGGGAACAGATACGCAGTATTTT. The encoded protein is CASSLVPGTDTQYF. The J gene is TRBJ2-3, the V gene TRBV5-1; D may be TRBD2 (5 bases). V was cut by 0 bases and J by 3 bases, with 8 bases left in between. The CDR3 extends over 14 amino acids. Germline V CDR1 and CDR2: SGHRS, YFSETQ.

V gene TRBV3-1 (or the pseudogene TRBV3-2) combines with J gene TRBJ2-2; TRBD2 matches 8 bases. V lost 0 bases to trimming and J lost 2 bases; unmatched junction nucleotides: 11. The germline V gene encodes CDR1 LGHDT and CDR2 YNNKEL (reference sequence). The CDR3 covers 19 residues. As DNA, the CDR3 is TGTGCCAGCAGCCAAGACAGCTTGGGAGCGGGAGCCAACACCGGGGAGCTGTTTTTT. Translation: CASSQDSLGAGANTGELFF.

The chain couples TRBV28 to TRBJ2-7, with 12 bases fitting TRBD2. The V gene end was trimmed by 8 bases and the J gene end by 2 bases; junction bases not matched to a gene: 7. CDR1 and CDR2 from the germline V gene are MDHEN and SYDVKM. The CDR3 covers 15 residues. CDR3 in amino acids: CASLNGLAGTYEQYF. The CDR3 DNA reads TGTGCCAGCTTGAACGGACTAGCGGGGACCTACGAGCAGTACTTC.

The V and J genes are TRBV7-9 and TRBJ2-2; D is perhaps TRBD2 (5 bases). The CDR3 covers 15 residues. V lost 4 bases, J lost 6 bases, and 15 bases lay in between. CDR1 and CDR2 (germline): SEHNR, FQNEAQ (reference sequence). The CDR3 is CASSSRGLMAGELFF. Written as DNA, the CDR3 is TGTGCCAGCAGCTCTCGGGGTCTGATGGCCGGGGAGCTGTTTTTT.

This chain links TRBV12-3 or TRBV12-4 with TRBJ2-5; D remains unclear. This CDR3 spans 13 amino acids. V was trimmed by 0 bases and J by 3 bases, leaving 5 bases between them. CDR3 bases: TGTGCCAGCAGTTTAGCACAGAAAGAGACCCAGTACTTC. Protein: CASSLAQKETQYF.